This T cell receptor beta chain is from a study of blood T cell repertoires in COVID-19. Clones were read by immunoSEQ multiplex PCR, and TCRdb kept only the in-frame ones, dropping some. Among 200,000 to 250,000 clones, around 90% were seen once, and the ten largest hold about 4%. Trimming shortened V by 8 bases and J by 7 bases, and 17 bases separated the two germline ends. The length of the CDR3 is 13 residues. The chain has TRBV12-3 or TRBV12-4 and TRBJ1-1; unclear D gene. This clonotype was obtained from a woman aged 25 to 39 who had been exposed to COVID-19. The sample was PBMCs or T cells enriched from blood (not recorded which). In DNA, the CDR3 is TGTGCCAGCTGCTCGGACGGACTCTATGAAGCTTTCTTT. Its translation is CASCSDGLYEAFF.